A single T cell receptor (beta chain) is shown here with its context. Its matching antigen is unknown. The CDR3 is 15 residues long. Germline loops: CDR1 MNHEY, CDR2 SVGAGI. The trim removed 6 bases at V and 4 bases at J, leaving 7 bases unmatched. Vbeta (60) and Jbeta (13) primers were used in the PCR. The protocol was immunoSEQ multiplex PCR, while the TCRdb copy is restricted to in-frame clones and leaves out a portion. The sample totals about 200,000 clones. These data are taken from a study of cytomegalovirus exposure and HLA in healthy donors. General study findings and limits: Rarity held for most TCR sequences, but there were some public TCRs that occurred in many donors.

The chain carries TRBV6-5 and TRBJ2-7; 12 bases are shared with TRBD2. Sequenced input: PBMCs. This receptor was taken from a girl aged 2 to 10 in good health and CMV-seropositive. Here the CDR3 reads CASRTSGSLGYEQYF. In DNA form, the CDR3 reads TGTGCCAGCAGGACTAGCGGGAGTTTAGGATACGAGCAGTACTTC.